Given below is one TCR beta chain in context. The specificity of this receptor is unknown. No qualities accompany the bases; no much larger clone lies one base away. The germline V gene provides CDR1 MNHEY and CDR2 SVGEGT. The cysteine opens and the phenylalanine closes a CDR3 of 19 amino acids. The retained sequence is limited to the CDR3, 57 bases, with the frame set at the first base. Here V drops 1 base and J drops 0 bases, and the junction holds 13 bases not matched to any gene. This entry belongs to a study of early T cells in non-severe SARS-CoV-2 infection (TCRdb year 2021). Looking at the study overall: Because TCR sequencing relied on bulk RNA taken from unsorted whole blood, pairing of alpha and beta chains was not possible. The paper's findings and limits, for the study overall: Matching against VDJdb was skewed toward anti-spike CD8 responses, likely underestimated virus-specific expansions, and missed private and CD4 specificities.

The library was generated by 5' RACE. The data were produced on a NextSeq 500. In the TCR library protocol, unique molecular identifiers were attached to individual cDNA molecules to correct for PCR bias and sequencing error. Both TCR alpha and beta chains were sequenced, and tight co-correlation was observed between alpha and beta sequence abundances in each sample. Per the original workflow: Decombinator V4 was used to annotate the V gene, J gene and CDR3 of the TCR sequences. Expanded TCRs were defined as changing significantly between any two time points under a Poisson model with p below 0.0001. TCR abundances were normalised to the total number of TCRs sequenced per sample and were expressed as counts per million. MAIT TCRs were defined by TRAV1-2 paired with TRAJ12, TRAJ20 or TRAJ33, and iNKT TCRs by TRAV10 paired with TRAJ18. A search of VDJdb, accessed on 1 November 2021, was run for TCRs annotated to CMV, EBV and SARS-CoV-2, with TCRs annotated for multiple antigens excluded. The public reads were reprocessed in TCRdb via fastp at Q25 and MiXCR, keeping in-frame beta chains. Rows are combined by CDR3 protein, so each entry shows the most common genes and DNA. In this record, the V and J calls reflect TCRdb's handling and not the investigators' own analysis. The sample table lists over 50,000 distinct CDR3 sequences, 11% of them with a count of one. The top ten constitute about 1.7% of the sample.

This was a case-control study nested in a cohort of healthcare workers in London, UK, who had nasopharyngeal swab PCR tests and blood samples taken every week. Healthcare workers were recruited between 23 and 31 March 2020, during the week of the UK lockdown, and were followed weekly for up to about 15 weeks. The sequenced sample consisted of whole blood. This receptor was obtained from an adult who was a healthcare worker with PCR-confirmed SARS-CoV-2 infection or an uninfected control (not recorded which). The chain is made from TRBV6-2 or TRBV6-3 and TRBJ2-3, with 7 bases in between that match TRBD1. The CDR3 protein is CASSYFRTTTGISTDTQYF. DNA sequence: TGTGCCAGCAGTTACTTCAGAACGACGACAGGGATTAGCACAGATACGCAGTATTTT.